The 25 T cell receptor beta chains below were found in one sample sequenced in a study of technical replicates of blood from a few donors. The repertoire was sequenced with immunoSEQ multiplex PCR; TCRdb's copy has only in-frame clones and lacks some. The sample lists tens of thousands of clones; 93% were seen once. The specimen was T cells isolated from PBMCs. The receptors stem from a human donor in good health.

This chain uses TRBV9 with TRBJ2-5; 9 bases are a match to TRBD1. V lost 4 bases and J lost 4; bases outside the gene matches: 17. The CDR3 totals 18 residues. Looked up from germline, CDR1 is SGDLS and CDR2 is YYNGEE. The CDR3 sequence is CASSTPLTGGSLRETQYF. For the CDR3, the DNA is TGTGCCAGCAGCACCCCCTTGACAGGGGGGAGTTTACGAGAGACCCAGTACTTC.

A single count supports this clone. A read error may account for a junction end that differs from germline. This chain uses TRBV10-2 with TRBJ1-4; D perhaps matches TRBD1 (5 bases). CDR3 length: 12 amino acids. Germline V CDR1 and CDR2: WSHSY, SAAADI. The CDR3 protein is CASTEQGRKLFF. The CDR3 DNA sequence: TGCGCCAGCACTGAGCAGGGCCGGAAACTGTTTTTT.

The V call is TRBV6-1, the J call TRBJ2-7; perhaps TRBD1 as D (8 bases). CDR1 and CDR2 from the germline V gene are MNHNS and SASEGT. V dropped 2 bases and J dropped 1 base, with 24 bases sitting between them. There are 19 residues in the CDR3. Here the CDR3 reads CASSESWGGTGRKSYEQYF. As DNA, the CDR3 is TGTGCCAGCAGTGAATCCTGGGGGGGGACAGGACGGAAATCCTACGAGCAGTACTTC.

The chain couples TRBV4-1 to TRBJ1-2, with D possibly being TRBD1 (5 bases). This CDR3 has 13 amino acids. V was cut by 2 bases and J by 7 bases, with 11 bases left in between. Germline lookup yields CDR1 MGHRA and CDR2 YSYEKL. The chain's CDR3 is CASSQRSGVGYTF. The CDR3 DNA reads as TGCGCCAGCAGCCAACGATCGGGGGTTGGCTACACCTTC.

CDR3 amino acids: CASSEQGLANEKLFF. The CDR3 DNA follows: TGTGCCAGCTCGGAACAGGGGCTGGCTAATGAAAAACTGTTTTTT. This chain links TRBV18 with TRBJ1-4; 7 positions match TRBD1. Germline CDR1 KGHSH, CDR2 LQKENI. V lost 6 bases to trimming and J lost 3 bases; unmatched junction nucleotides: 7. The CDR3 runs 15 residues.

The chain links TRBV11-2 to TRBJ1-5; D is uncertain. There are 15 residues in the CDR3. Germline V lookup: CDR1 SGHAT, CDR2 FQNNGV. Trimming cost V 5 bases and J 1 base, with 12 bases left between them. Here the CDR3 reads CASSPDTWSNQPQHF. DNA for the CDR3: TGTGCCAGCAGCCCCGACACATGGAGCAATCAGCCCCAGCATTTT.

V usage is TRBV21-1 and J usage is TRBJ1-2. TRBV21-1 is listed as a pseudogene. The CDR3 sequence is 13 residues long. The CDR3 protein is CASRPGTAYGYTF. The DNA for the CDR3 is TGTGCCAGCAGGCCCGGGACTGCCTATGGCTACACCTTC.

The J gene is TRBJ2-5, the V gene TRBV28; perhaps TRBD1 as D (6 bases). Trimming took 2 bases from V and 2 from J, leaving 18 bases between them. This CDR3 contains 17 residues. Germline assignment: CDR1 MDHEN and CDR2 SYDVKM. In DNA, the CDR3 is TGTGCCAGCAGTTTAATACAGGGACCCCAGAAGCAAGAGACCCAGTACTTC. This translates into CASSLIQGPQKQETQYF.

The chain links TRBV1 to TRBJ1-2. TRBV1 is labeled a pseudogene. This CDR3 is 13 amino acids long. The CDR3, as DNA: TGCACCAGCAGCTTGGGGGGGGCCGGTGGCTACACCTTC. Its protein product is CTSSLGGAGGYTF.

The rearrangement links TRBV11-2 to TRBJ2-5, with 9 bases matching TRBD1. This CDR3 is 16 amino acids long. The V segment lost 1 base and the J segment 2 bases; nucleotides outside the gene matches: 5. Germline V lookup: CDR1 SGHAT, CDR2 FQNNGV. In DNA form, the CDR3 reads TGTGCCAGCAGCTTAGTTGGGACAGGGATTCAAGAGACCCAGTACTTC. Translation: CASSLVGTGIQETQYF.

The chain joins TRBV13 to TRBJ2-7; 7 bases agree with TRBD2. J was trimmed by 5 bases and V by 3 bases; bases with no gene match: 4. Germline V gives CDR1 PRHDT, CDR2 FYEKMQ (reference sequence). The CDR3 runs 13 residues. The CDR3 DNA is TGTGCCAGCAGCTTCGGACTAGGCAACGAGCAGTACTTC. Translation gives CASSFGLGNEQYF.

The rearrangement uses TRBV4-1 and TRBJ2-7; 9 bases line up with TRBD2. The CDR3 consists of 15 residues. Per germline, CDR1 MGHRA and CDR2 YSYEKL. The trim removed 4 bases at V and 4 bases at J, leaving 8 bases unmatched. The CDR3 region has the DNA TGCGCCAGCAGCCTCCGGGGTAGCGGGAGATACGAGCAGTACTTC. It translates to CASSLRGSGRYEQYF.

The rearrangement uses TRBV4-1 and TRBJ2-1, with a tentative D call TRBD1 (5 bases). Germline CDR1 and CDR2: MGHRA and YSYEKL. The V and J ends lost 2 bases and 0 bases respectively, with 14 bases between them. The CDR3 runs to 17 residues. CDR3 protein: CASSQQKRQSSYNEQFF. CDR3 nucleotides: TGCGCCAGCAGCCAACAAAAACGACAGAGCTCCTACAATGAGCAGTTCTTC.

The DNA of the CDR3 is TGCGCCAGCAGCTTGGGGGCGGACAGGATGAACACTGAAGCTTTCTTT. It codes for CASSLGADRMNTEAFF. The chain has TRBV5-1 and TRBJ1-1; TRBD1 matches 7 bases. Germline trimming cut 0 bases from V and 0 bases from J; bases unmatched to any gene: 5. This CDR3 region has 16 residues. In germline, CDR1 is SGHRS, CDR2 YFSETQ.

Only one count was recorded for this clone. The rearrangement joins TRBV7-9 to TRBJ1-1, with TRBD1 identical over 7 bases. V trimming: 1 base; J trimming: 0 bases; junction bases outside the gene matches: 2. CDR1 is SEHNR and CDR2 is FQNEAQ in the germline V gene (reference sequence). CDR3 size: 15 residues. The CDR3 coding sequence is TGTGCCAGCAGCTTAGTCGGACAGGTGAACACTGAAGCTTTCTTT. It yields the protein CASSLVGQVNTEAFF.

The chain links TRBV2 to TRBJ1-2, with 9 nucleotides matching TRBD1. With 8 bases clipped from V and 5 bases from J, the junction kept 3 bases outside the gene matches. The CDR3 has 12 residues. The germline gives CDR1 SNHLY, CDR2 FYNNEI. This chain's CDR3 is CASWTGAYGYTF. CDR3 coding DNA: TGTGCCAGCTGGACAGGGGCTTATGGCTACACCTTC. Based on the CDR3 plus reference TRBV2 and TRBJ1-2, the full variable domain is EPEVTQTPSHQVTQMGQEVILRCVPISNHLYFYWYRQILGQKVEFLVSFYNNEISEKSEIFDDQFSVERPDGSNFTLKIRSTKLEDSAMYFCASWTGAYGYTFGSGTRLTVV.

The chain recombines TRBV6-1 with TRBJ1-4; D remains unclear. Germline V gene data show CDR1 as MNHNS and CDR2 as SASEGT. This CDR3 comprises 14 residues. Trimming pared 1 base from V and 6 bases from J, leaving 9 bases between. The CDR3 DNA reads TGTGCCAGCAGTGAAGTAACAGTTTATGAAAAACTGTTTTTT. It encodes CASSEVTVYEKLFF.

The gene calls are TRBV28 and TRBJ1-1, with unresolved D. Germline values: CDR1 MDHEN, CDR2 SYDVKM. The V gene lost 5 bases and the J gene lost 1 base, with 11 bases spanning the gap. The CDR3 extends over 14 amino acids. CDR3 nucleotides: TGTGCCAGCAGTGGCAGACACCAGAACACTGAAGCTTTCTTT. This codes for CASSGRHQNTEAFF.

J is TRBJ2-1 and V is TRBV7-8; a possible D gene is TRBD2 (7 bases). CDR1 is SGHVS, CDR2 FQNEAQ, per germline. V lost 5 bases to trimming and J lost 10 bases, with 24 bases between them. CDR3 size: 16 residues. The CDR3 nucleotides are TGTGCCAGCAGCCGCAGTGGAGGCGGGGGCGGACGAGAGCAGTTCTTC. Translated: CASSRSGGGGGREQFF.

The rearrangement joins TRBV7-3 to TRBJ1-1, with D possibly matching TRBD1 (5 bases). Trimming cost V 5 bases and J 3 bases, with 10 bases left between them. The germline V gene encodes CDR1 SGHTA and CDR2 FQGTGA. The CDR3 consists of 13 residues. In nucleotides, the CDR3 is TGTGCCAGCAGCCCCTGGGGGGACACTGAAGCTTTCTTT. Translated, it gives CASSPWGDTEAFF.

The genes are TRBV19 and TRBJ2-1, with 12 positions matching TRBD2. Germline V CDR1 and CDR2: LNHDA, SQIVND (reference sequence). J gave up 0 bases and V 7 bases, and 10 bases lay outside the gene matches. CDR3 length: 18 amino acids. CDR3 nucleotide sequence: TGTGCCAGTACCCTCGCTAGCGGGGGGGGTAGCTCCTACAATGAGCAGTTCTTC. Protein: CASTLASGGGSSYNEQFF.

Here the CDR3 DNA reads TGTGCCAGCAGCCCAGGGGGCTGGCGGGTCGACTATGGCTACACCTTC. Its protein is CASSPGGWRVDYGYTF. This rearrangement joins TRBV9 to TRBJ1-2, with 8 positions matching TRBD1. The CDR3 contains 16 residues. Germline V gene lookup returns CDR1 SGDLS and CDR2 YYNGEE. V shed 4 bases, J shed 3 bases, and the junction held 11 bases outside the gene matches. The full variable domain, rest sourced from reference TRBV9 and TRBJ1-2, is DSGVTQTPKHLITATGQRVTLRCSPRSGDLSVYWYQQSLDQGLQFLIQYYNGEERAKGNILERFSAQQFPDLHSELNLSSLELGDSALYFCASSPGGWRVDYGYTFGSGTRLTVV.

V is TRBV4-1 and J is TRBJ1-5; tentative D call: TRBD1 (5 bases). CDR3 size: 14 residues. CDR1 is MGHRA, CDR2 YSYEKL, per germline. V lost 0 bases and J 4 bases, leaving 7 bases between the germline ends. The CDR3, as DNA: TGCGCCAGCAGCCAAGATAGGGGAAATCAGCCCCAGCATTTT. Translation: CASSQDRGNQPQHF.

The chain couples TRBV7-2 to TRBJ2-7; 9 bases are a match to TRBD1. The CDR3 totals 18 residues. V lost 5 bases, J lost 2 bases, and 16 bases stayed unmatched. Germline V lookup: CDR1 SGHTA, CDR2 FQGNSA. In DNA, the CDR3 is TGTGCCAGCAGCCCCAACCCTAATTACGGGACAGGGACCTACGAGCAGTACTTC. Its protein is CASSPNPNYGTGTYEQYF.

The chain couples TRBV6-1 to TRBJ1-4; the D gene is possibly TRBD1 (5 bases). V was trimmed by 6 bases and J by 5 bases, leaving 16 bases between them. The CDR3 runs 15 residues. The germline V gene has CDR1 MNHNS and CDR2 SASEGT. Here the CDR3 DNA reads TGTGCCAGCAGGCGGGAACAGGTGGGAAATGAAAAACTGTTTTTT. Amino acids: CASRREQVGNEKLFF.